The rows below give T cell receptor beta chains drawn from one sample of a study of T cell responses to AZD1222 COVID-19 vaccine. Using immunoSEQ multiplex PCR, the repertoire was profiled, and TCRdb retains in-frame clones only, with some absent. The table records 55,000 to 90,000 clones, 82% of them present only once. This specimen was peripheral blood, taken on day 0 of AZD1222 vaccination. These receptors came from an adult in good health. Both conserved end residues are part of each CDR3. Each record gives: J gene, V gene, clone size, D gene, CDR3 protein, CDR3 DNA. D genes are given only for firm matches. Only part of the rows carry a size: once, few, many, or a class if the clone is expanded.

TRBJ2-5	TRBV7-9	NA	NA	CASSGQEGQETQYF	TGTGCCAGCAGTGGACAGGAGGGGCAAGAGACCCAGTACTTC
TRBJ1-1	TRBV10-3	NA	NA	CAISGTGNTEAFF	TGTGCCATCAGTGGGACGGGGAACACTGAAGCTTTCTTT
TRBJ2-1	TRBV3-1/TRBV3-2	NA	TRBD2	CASSQGTSSDEQFF	TGTGCCAGCAGCCAAGGGACTAGCAGCGATGAGCAGTTCTTC
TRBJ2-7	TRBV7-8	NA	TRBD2	CASSLPGLAGGPSSYEQYF	TGTGCCAGCAGCTTACCGGGACTAGCGGGGGGGCCTTCGTCCTACGAGCAGTACTTC
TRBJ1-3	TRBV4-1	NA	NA	CASSQGLGGTIYF	TGCGCCAGCAGCCAAGGCCTTGGGGGCACCATATATTTT
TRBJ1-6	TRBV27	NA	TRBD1	CASSRTLDRASSYNSPLHF	TGTGCCAGCAGTCGCACCCTCGACAGGGCCAGCTCCTATAATTCACCCCTCCACTTT
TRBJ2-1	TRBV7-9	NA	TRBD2	CASSSPTSGGTRYNEQFF	TGTGCCAGCAGCTCCCCCACGAGCGGGGGGACTCGCTACAATGAGCAGTTCTTC
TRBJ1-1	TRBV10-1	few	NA	CASRGMTDTEAFF	TGCGCCAGCAGGGGAATGACGGACACTGAAGCTTTCTTT
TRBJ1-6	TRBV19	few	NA	CATRQIGDNSPLHF	TGTGCCACCCGACAGATTGGTGATAATTCACCCCTCCACTTT
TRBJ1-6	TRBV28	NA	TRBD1	CASSPRGQGGNSPLHF	TGTGCCAGCAGTCCCCGGGGACAGGGGGGTAATTCACCCCTCCACTTT
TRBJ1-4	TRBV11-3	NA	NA	CASSLGRANEKLFF	TGTGCCAGCAGCTTAGGCAGGGCGAATGAAAAACTGTTTTTT
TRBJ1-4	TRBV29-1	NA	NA	CSVAKSSTNEKLFF	TGCAGCGTTGCAAAATCTAGCACAAATGAAAAACTGTTTTTT
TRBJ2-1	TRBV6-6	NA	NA	CASSPTRVTYNEQFF	TGTGCCAGCAGCCCAACCAGGGTTACTTACAATGAGCAGTTCTTC
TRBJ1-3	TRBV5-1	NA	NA	CASSLGQGTGGNTIYF	TGCGCCAGCAGCTTGGGTCAGGGAACAGGTGGAAACACCATATATTTT
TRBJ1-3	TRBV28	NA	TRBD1	CASKTGLGNTIYF	TGTGCCAGCAAGACAGGGTTGGGAAACACCATATATTTT
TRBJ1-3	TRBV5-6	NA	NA	CASSLADRDGGNTIYF	TGTGCCAGCAGCTTGGCGGACCGGGACGGAGGAAACACCATATATTTT
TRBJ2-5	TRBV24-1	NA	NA	CATSDTTGSQETQYF	TGTGCCACCAGTGACACTACAGGGAGCCAAGAGACCCAGTACTTC
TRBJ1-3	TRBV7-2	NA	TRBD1	CASSADRGPGNTIYF	TGTGCCAGCAGCGCGGACAGGGGGCCTGGAAACACCATATATTTT
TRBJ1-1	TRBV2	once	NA	CASSEAGRNTEAFF	TGTGCCAGCAGTGAAGCTGGCAGGAACACTGAAGCTTTCTTT
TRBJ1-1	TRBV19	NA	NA	CASSIPGPNTEAFF	TGTGCCAGTAGTATACCGGGGCCGAACACTGAAGCTTTCTTT
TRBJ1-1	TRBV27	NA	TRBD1	CASSFSPEGADTEAFF	TGTGCCAGCAGTTTCTCTCCCGAGGGGGCGGACACTGAAGCTTTCTTT
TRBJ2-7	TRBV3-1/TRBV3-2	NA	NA	CASSQVGAYEQYF	TGTGCCAGCAGCCAAGTAGGGGCCTACGAGCAGTACTTC
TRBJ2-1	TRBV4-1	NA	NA	CASSQRGPFEQFF	TGCGCCAGCAGCCAACGGGGGCCCTTTGAGCAGTTCTTC
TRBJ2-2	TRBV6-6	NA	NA	CASSYTDRELFF	TGTGCCAGCAGTTACACGGACAGGGAGCTGTTTTTT
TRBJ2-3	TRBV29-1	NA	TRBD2	CSAGGSGARDTQYF	TGCAGCGCCGGGGGGAGCGGGGCTAGAGATACGCAGTATTTT
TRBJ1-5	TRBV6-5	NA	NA	CASRDGGGHQPQHF	TGTGCCAGCAGGGACGGGGGTGGCCATCAGCCCCAGCATTTT
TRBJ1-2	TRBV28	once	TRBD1	CASSSGTGGGLPIGYTF	TGTGCCAGCAGCTCTGGGACAGGGGGCGGGTTACCTATAGGCTACACCTTC
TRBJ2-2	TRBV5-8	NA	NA	CASSRKGDTGELFF	TGTGCCAGCAGTCGAAAGGGGGACACCGGGGAGCTGTTTTTT
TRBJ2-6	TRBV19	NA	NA	CASSIRGGANVLTF	TGTGCCAGTAGTATTAGAGGTGGGGCCAACGTCCTGACTTTC
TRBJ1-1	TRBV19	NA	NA	CASSYGDTEAFF	TGTGCCAGTAGTTATGGGGACACTGAAGCTTTCTTT
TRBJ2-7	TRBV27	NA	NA	CASSLQTGLSYEQYF	TGTGCCAGCAGTCTCCAGACAGGTTTGTCCTACGAGCAGTACTTC
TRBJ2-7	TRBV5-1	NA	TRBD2	CASSLTAGGPGEQYF	TGCGCCAGCAGCTTGACAGCGGGGGGGCCGGGCGAGCAGTACTTC
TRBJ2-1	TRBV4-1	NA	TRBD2	CASSHRLAGGVDEQFF	TGCGCCAGCAGCCATCGACTAGCGGGGGGCGTAGATGAGCAGTTCTTC
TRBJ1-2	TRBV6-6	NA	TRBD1	CASRGQGAFLGYTF	TGTGCCAGCAGGGGACAGGGGGCATTTTTGGGCTACACCTTC
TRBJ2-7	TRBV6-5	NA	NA	CASSYSMTYEQYF	TGTGCCAGCAGTTACTCCATGACCTACGAGCAGTACTTC
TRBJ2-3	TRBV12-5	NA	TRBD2	CASSYIRLAGGLVTDTQYF	TGTGCTAGCTCATACATCCGGCTAGCGGGGGGGCTCGTCACAGATACGCAGTATTTT
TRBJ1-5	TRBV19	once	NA	CATRSGGWGDQPQHF	TGTGCCACTAGATCGGGGGGCTGGGGGGATCAGCCCCAGCATTTT
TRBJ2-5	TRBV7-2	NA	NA	CASRSRGTSRGTQYF	TGTGCCAGCAGGTCAAGGGGAACTAGCCGAGGGACCCAGTACTTC
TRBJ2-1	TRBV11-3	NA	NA	CASSFFGSAGAYNEQFF	TGTGCCAGCAGCTTTTTTGGCTCGGCAGGGGCGTACAATGAGCAGTTCTTC
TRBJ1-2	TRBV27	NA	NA	CASSSVGPGGGYTF	TGTGCCAGCAGTTCTGTCGGTCCGGGGGGGGGCTACACCTTC
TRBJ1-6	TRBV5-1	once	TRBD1	CASSLATGVGSPLHF	TGCGCCAGCAGCTTGGCCACAGGGGTAGGGTCACCCCTCCACTTT
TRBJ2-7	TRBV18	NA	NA	CASSPPGGGTGSDEQYF	TGTGCCAGCTCACCCCCGGGCGGGGGGACAGGGTCTGACGAGCAGTACTTC